These 7 T cell receptor beta chains were all obtained from the same sample, sequenced in a study of blood T cell repertoires in COVID-19. Here immunoSEQ multiplex PCR was the method, and the copy in TCRdb shows in-frame clones only, minus some. The profile covers around 240,000 clones, with 80% to 90% appearing a single time and about 0.95% taken by the ten largest. Sequenced: PBMCs or T cells enriched from blood (not recorded which). The receptors come from a man between 50 and 59 years old who had been exposed to COVID-19.

The rearrangement joins TRBV5-1 to TRBJ2-7, with TRBD1 identical over 7 bases. This CDR3 has 14 amino acids. Germline CDR1 reads SGHRS; CDR2 reads YFSETQ. V was pared by 2 bases and J by 9 bases, with 11 bases of the junction left unmatched. CDR3 residues: CASSLTGQTRVQYV. Written as DNA, the CDR3 is TGCGCCAGCAGCTTAACGGGACAGACTCGAGTGCAGTACGTC.

V and J are TRBV28 and TRBJ1-6; 7 bases agree with TRBD1. V was clipped by 6 bases and J by 6 bases; unmatched bases: 5. The CDR3 sequence is 14 residues long. Germline loops: CDR1 MDHEN, CDR2 SYDVKM. The CDR3 spells CASSRQGLNSPLHF. CDR3 in DNA: TGTGCCAGCAGCCGACAGGGACTTAATTCACCCCTCCACTTT.

This clone was recorded once. J is TRBJ2-3 and V is TRBV4-1, with 9 nucleotides matching TRBD2. This CDR3 has 15 residues. CDR1 and CDR2 from the germline V gene are MGHRA and YSYEKL. Losses at the gene ends were 6 bases for V and 1 base for J; bases not matched to a gene: 5. CDR3 in amino acids: CASRLAGSGTDTQYF. In DNA, the CDR3 is TGCGCCAGCAGGCTAGCGGGGAGTGGCACAGATACGCAGTATTTT.

This clone was counted once. The V call is TRBV27, the J call TRBJ2-5; TRBD2 aligns across 14 bases. CDR3 length: 14 amino acids. Germline lookup yields CDR1 MNHEY and CDR2 SMNVEV (reference sequence). V shed 6 bases and J 11 bases; nucleotides not matched to a gene: 8. In nucleotides, the CDR3 is TGTGCCAGCAGGTCGCCGGGACTAGCGGGAGAACAGTACTTC. Its translation: CASRSPGLAGEQYF.

The chain joins TRBV5-1 to TRBJ1-3; D may be TRBD1 (6 bases). V lost 0 bases and J 0 bases, leaving 13 bases between the germline ends. Germline assignment: CDR1 SGHRS and CDR2 YFSETQ. CDR3 length: 17 amino acids. The CDR3 protein is CASSLGRGHDSGNTIYF. The CDR3 DNA sequence: TGCGCCAGCAGCTTGGGACGGGGACACGACTCTGGAAACACCATATATTTT.

This sequence joins TRBV27 and TRBJ2-7; perhaps TRBD1 as D (6 bases). This CDR3 spans 16 amino acids. The V end lost 4 bases, the J end lost 4 bases, and 20 bases lay between the germline ends. Germline V CDR1 and CDR2: MNHEY, SMNVEV (reference sequence). Here the CDR3 reads CASSSPDRSSRYEQYF. DNA for the CDR3: TGTGCCAGCAGTTCGCCGGACAGATCGAGCCGTTACGAGCAGTACTTC.

The gene calls are TRBV6-5 and TRBJ1-2, with TRBD1 as a possible D gene (6 bases). CDR1 and CDR2 (germline): MNHEY, SVGAGI. CDR3 size: 14 residues. V lost 8 bases to trimming and J lost 5 bases, with 18 bases between them. The CDR3 sequence: CASRQTGTTYGYTF. The CDR3 DNA follows: TGTGCCAGCCGTCAAACCGGGACAACTTATGGCTACACCTTC.